This T cell receptor (beta chain) comes out of a study of cytomegalovirus exposure and HLA in healthy donors. The CDR3 is 15 residues long. Trimming took 5 bases from V and 6 from J; bases not matched to a gene: 8. Germline lookup yields CDR1 MNHEY and CDR2 SVGAGI. Primers for the PCR totalled 60 Vbeta and 13 Jbeta. Measured with immunoSEQ multiplex PCR; TCRdb has only the in-frame clones, and not every one. The sample lists fewer than 250,000 clones; 79% were seen once. Sequencing was carried out using PBMCs. This clonotype was sampled from a woman under 30 in good health and CMV-seronegative. The rearrangement links TRBV6-5 to TRBJ2-2; the match to TRBD1 covers 8 bases. The CDR3 spells CASSRQGPVSGELFF. The CDR3, as DNA: TGTGCCAGCAGTAGACAGGGGCCGGTATCCGGGGAGCTGTTTTTT.